This TCR beta chain was sequenced in a study of OX40 agonist ivuxolimab in advanced cancers. By sample fraction, this clone is medium-sized (0.01 to 0.1%). The J segment lost 4 bases and the V segment lost 9 bases, leaving 5 bases of the junction unmatched. This CDR3 region has 13 residues. The germline gives CDR1 SNHLY, CDR2 FYNNEI. The assay was immunoSEQ multiplex PCR, and TCRdb's table has in-frame clones only and misses some. The table includes about 34,000 clones, roughly four fifths detected once. The TCR sequence derives from an adult with an advanced solid tumor such as melanoma, head and neck, liver or kidney cancer. The chain employs TRBV2 and TRBJ2-7; 11 positions agree with TRBD1. Sequenced material: CD4+ or CD8+ T cells sorted from blood, taken in a trial of the OX40 agonist ivuxolimab. CDR3 nucleotide sequence: TGTGCCAGTTGGACAGGGGGCTATTACGAGCAGTACTTC. This encodes CASWTGGYYEQYF. Full variable domain (remainder filled in from reference TRBV2 and TRBJ2-7): EPEVTQTPSHQVTQMGQEVILRCVPISNHLYFYWYRQILGQKVEFLVSFYNNEISEKSEIFDDQFSVERPDGSNFTLKIRSTKLEDSAMYFCASWTGGYYEQYFGPGTRLTVT.